These 21 T cell receptor beta chains share one sample of origin, sequenced in a study of cytomegalovirus exposure and HLA in healthy donors. PCR primers comprised 60 Vbeta and 13 Jbeta primers. Repertoires were generated with immunoSEQ multiplex PCR, while TCRdb's copy carries only in-frame clones and drops some. In total, the table holds 50,000 or so clones. What was sequenced was PBMCs. The receptors derive from a woman in her thirties or forties in good health and CMV-seronegative.

The genes are TRBV18 and TRBJ2-4, with D maybe TRBD2 (6 bases). Germline loops: CDR1 KGHSH, CDR2 LQKENI. Trimming shortened V by 6 bases and J by 0 bases, and 15 bases separated the two germline ends. CDR3 length: 16 residues. In DNA form, the CDR3 reads TGTGCCAGCTCCCCCGGGACTGACGGAGCCAAAAACATTCAGTACTTC. It specifies CASSPGTDGAKNIQYF.

In regard to this clone: One end of the junction does not line up with germline, which may come from a read error. The chain carries TRBV19 and TRBJ1-2; D perhaps matches TRBD1 (6 bases). Germline assignment: CDR1 LNHDA and CDR2 SQIVND (reference sequence). The CDR3 contains 13 residues. This CDR3 reads CASSVETGYGYTF. In DNA form, the CDR3 reads TGTGCCAGTAGTGTAGAAACAGGGTATGGCTACACCTTC.

The chain is built from TRBV7-2 and TRBJ1-4, with no clear D. Trimming left V 5 bases short and J 0 bases short, with 10 bases between. Germline V CDR1 and CDR2: SGHTA, FQGNSA. CDR3 length: 15 residues. CDR3: CASSHQRTTNEKLFF. The CDR3 region has the DNA TGTGCCAGCAGCCATCAGCGGACAACTAATGAAAAACTGTTTTTT.

The CDR3 loop reads CASSKDRYEQYF. The CDR3 region has the DNA TGTGCCAGCAGCAAGGACAGGTACGAGCAGTACTTC. The V and J genes are TRBV7-2 and TRBJ2-7, with 7 bases that match TRBD1. Germline lookup yields CDR1 SGHTA and CDR2 FQGNSA. The CDR3 sequence is 12 residues long. The J segment lost 4 bases and the V segment lost 5 bases, leaving 2 bases of the junction unmatched.

V and J are TRBV4-3 and TRBJ2-4, with 9 positions matching TRBD2. CDR1 is LGHNA and CDR2 is YSLEER in the germline V gene. This CDR3 is 21 amino acids long. The V segment lost 2 bases and the J segment 0 bases; nucleotides outside the gene matches: 17. CDR3 protein: CASSQFTDGRAGGLAKNIQYF. CDR3 in DNA: TGCGCCAGCAGCCAATTTACCGATGGGAGAGCGGGAGGCCTAGCCAAAAACATTCAGTACTTC.

The chain carries TRBV5-6 and TRBJ1-5; unclear D gene. Per the germline V gene, CDR1 is SGHDT and CDR2 is YYEEEE. V was clipped by 0 bases and J by 6 bases, with 4 bases between them. The CDR3 totals 12 residues. The CDR3 loop is CASSLGAQPQHF. The CDR3 DNA follows: TGTGCCAGCAGCTTGGGGGCTCAGCCCCAGCATTTT.

V and J are TRBV9 and TRBJ1-4, with TRBD1 as a possible D gene (5 bases). Trimming took 2 bases from V and 7 from J, leaving 12 bases between them. CDR3 size: 14 residues. Germline V CDR1 and CDR2: SGDLS, YYNGEE. CDR3 region: CASSVERGGEKLFF. Here the CDR3 DNA reads TGTGCCAGCAGCGTCGAACGGGGGGGTGAAAAACTGTTTTTT.

The V and J genes are TRBV30 and TRBJ2-3; weak D call: TRBD1 (6 bases). V lost 5 bases and J lost 2, with 14 bases in between. Germline loops: CDR1 GTSNPN, CDR2 SVGIG (reference sequence). The CDR3 consists of 14 residues. The chain's CDR3 is CAWGQTSLTDTQYF. DNA of the CDR3: TGTGCCTGGGGACAGACGAGCCTCACAGATACGCAGTATTTT.

The gene calls are TRBV5-1 and TRBJ2-5, with 7 nucleotides matching TRBD2. Trimming took 4 bases from V and 5 from J; bases not matched to a gene: 8. The CDR3 has 14 amino acids. Per the germline V gene, CDR1 is SGHRS and CDR2 is YFSETQ. CDR3 coding DNA: TGCGCCAGCAGCCCACTGTTGGGGGGGGAGACCCAGTACTTC. Translated: CASSPLLGGETQYF.

This chain joins TRBV7-2 and TRBJ2-7; D is perhaps TRBD2 (5 bases). Trimming stripped 1 base from V and 4 bases from J, with 11 bases between. Germline CDR1 and CDR2: SGHTA and FQGNSA. The CDR3 sequence is 14 residues long. The CDR3, as DNA: TGTGCCAGCAGCTTAGTGCCGGAGGCATACGAGCAGTACTTC. Translated: CASSLVPEAYEQYF. The whole variable domain, filled in from reference TRBV7-2 and TRBJ2-7, reads GAGVSQSPSNKVTEKGKDVELRCDPISGHTALYWYRQSLGQGLEFLIYFQGNSAPDKSGLPSDRFSAERTGGSVSTLTIQRTQQEDSAVYLCASSLVPEAYEQYFGPGTRLTVT.

The chain is built from TRBV28 and TRBJ2-3; 9 bases match TRBD1. Germline V gene lookup returns CDR1 MDHEN and CDR2 SYDVKM. V gave up 6 bases and J gave up 2 bases; unmatched junction bases: 6. The CDR3 has 15 residues. The CDR3 region is CASSPGQGPTDTQYF. In DNA form, the CDR3 reads TGTGCCAGCAGCCCGGGACAGGGACCCACAGATACGCAGTATTTT.

This chain uses TRBV7-7 with TRBJ2-7; 7 bases are shared with TRBD1. V shed 1 base and J 7 bases; nucleotides not matched to a gene: 10. CDR3 size: 15 residues. Germline V gives CDR1 SSHAT, CDR2 FNYEAQ (reference sequence). CDR3 coding DNA: TGTGCCAGCAGCTTAGGAACAGGGGAATCGGAGGAGCAGTACTTC. Protein product: CASSLGTGESEEQYF.

This sequence joins TRBV7-9 and TRBJ2-1; tentative D call: TRBD1 (6 bases). V was trimmed by 3 bases and J by 10 bases, leaving 16 bases between them. Germline CDR1 SEHNR, CDR2 FQNEAQ (reference sequence). This CDR3 has 14 residues. The CDR3 bases are TGTGCCAGCAGCTTTAGCCGGGGCAGGGGCGAGCAGTTCTTC. It is translated as CASSFSRGRGEQFF.

The chain uses TRBV6-6 and TRBJ1-5, with 8 nucleotides matching TRBD1. This CDR3 comprises 13 residues. V was pared by 5 bases and J by 5 bases, with 2 bases of the junction left unmatched. Germline V gene data show CDR1 as MNHNY and CDR2 as SVGAGI (reference sequence). The CDR3 reads CASSGQGHQPQHF. CDR3 nucleotides: TGTGCCAGCAGTGGACAGGGCCATCAGCCCCAGCATTTT.

The chain uses TRBV19 and TRBJ2-2; 9 positions agree with TRBD1. This CDR3 contains 15 residues. Germline V gene sequence: CDR1 LNHDA, CDR2 SQIVND (reference sequence). Trimming at V came to 7 bases and at J to 4 bases, leaving 7 bases not matched to a gene. The CDR3 is CASNDRGERTGELFF. CDR3 in DNA: TGTGCCAGTAACGACAGGGGGGAACGCACCGGGGAGCTGTTTTTT. Combining the CDR3 with reference TRBV19 and TRBJ2-2 gives the whole variable domain DGGITQSPKYLFRKEGQNVTLSCEQNLNHDAMYWYRQDPGQGLRLIYYSQIVNDFQKGDIAEGYSVSREKKESFPLTVTSAQKNPTAFYLCASNDRGERTGELFFGEGSRLTVL.

The CDR3 loop reads CAWSQPGQPLAKNIQYF. In nucleotides, the CDR3 is TGTGCCTGGAGCCAGCCGGGACAGCCATTAGCCAAAAACATTCAGTACTTC. This sequence joins TRBV30 and TRBJ2-4; 7 bases map to TRBD1. Germline-derived CDR1 and CDR2 are GTSNPN and SVGIG (reference sequence). Trimming removed 3 bases from V and 0 bases from J; junction bases left unmatched: 11. There are 17 residues in the CDR3.

The J gene is TRBJ1-5, the V gene TRBV19; D might be TRBD1 (5 bases). Per the germline V gene, CDR1 is LNHDA and CDR2 is SQIVND (reference sequence). Deletions cut 10 bases from V and 6 bases from J, with 19 bases between. This CDR3 has 14 residues. CDR3 sequence (DNA): TGTGCCACCACTCGGGGGTTTTCTGGTCAGCCCCAGCATTTT. Amino acids: CATTRGFSGQPQHF.

As DNA, the CDR3 is TGTGCCAGCAGCTTAGATGAGACAGGGGAGACAGATACGCAGTATTTT. It specifies CASSLDETGETDTQYF. The chain uses TRBV11-2 and TRBJ2-3, with 8 bases fitting TRBD1. The length of the CDR3 is 16 residues. V was clipped by 0 bases and J by 3 bases; unmatched bases: 5. CDR1 is SGHAT and CDR2 is FQNNGV in the germline V gene.

The CDR3 DNA is TGCGCCAGCACCCTGACAGGATTACCGCAAGAGACCCAGTACTTC. This translates into CASTLTGLPQETQYF. The V gene is TRBV5-1, the J gene TRBJ2-5, with a possible D match to TRBD1 (6 bases). Germline CDR1 and CDR2: SGHRS and YFSETQ. This CDR3 contains 15 residues. V lost 6 bases and J 2 bases, leaving 17 bases between the germline ends.

This rearrangement joins TRBV28 to TRBJ1-1, with D uncertain. The germline V gene encodes CDR1 MDHEN and CDR2 SYDVKM. CDR3 length equals 15 residues. V was pared by 3 bases and J by 4 bases, with 15 bases between. The DNA for the CDR3 is TGTGCCAGCAGTTTGGGCGTCGGATCGTTCACTGAAGCTTTCTTT. As protein: CASSLGVGSFTEAFF.

The chain uses TRBV5-1 and TRBJ2-1; TRBD1 agrees at 7 bases. V lost 4 bases to trimming and J lost 6 bases; unmatched junction nucleotides: 13. The CDR3 runs 16 residues. Germline loops: CDR1 SGHRS, CDR2 YFSETQ. The CDR3 DNA reads as TGCGCCAGCAGCACCGGGACAGCGATAGGGTCCAATGAGCAGTTCTTC. Its protein product is CASSTGTAIGSNEQFF.